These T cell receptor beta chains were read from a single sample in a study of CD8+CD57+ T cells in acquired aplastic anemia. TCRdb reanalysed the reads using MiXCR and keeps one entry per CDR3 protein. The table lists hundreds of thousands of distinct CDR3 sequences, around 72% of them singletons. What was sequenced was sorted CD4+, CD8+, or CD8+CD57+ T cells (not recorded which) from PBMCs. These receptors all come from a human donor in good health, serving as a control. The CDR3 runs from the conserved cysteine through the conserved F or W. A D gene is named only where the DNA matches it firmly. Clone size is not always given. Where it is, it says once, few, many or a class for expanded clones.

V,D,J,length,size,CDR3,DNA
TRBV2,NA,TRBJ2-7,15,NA,CASGLGLARAHDTYF,TGTGCCAGCGGCCTAGGTCTCGCGCGGGCCCACGATACGTACTTC
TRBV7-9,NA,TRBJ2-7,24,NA,CASSQTSVYFCAISDSDRGYEQYF,NA
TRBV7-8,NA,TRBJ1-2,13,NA,CASSRGEGYGSPF,TGTGCCAGCAGCAGAGGGGAAGGGTATGGCTCCCCCTTT
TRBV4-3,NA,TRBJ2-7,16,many,CASSQDRLGSSYEQYF,TGCGCCAGCAGCCAGGATCGGCTAGGGAGTTCCTACGAGCAGTACTTC
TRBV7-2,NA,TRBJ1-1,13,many,CASSLEINTEAFF,TGTGCCAGCAGCTTAGAGATAAACACTGAAGCTTTCTTT
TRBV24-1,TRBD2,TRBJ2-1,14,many,CATQHLVGGNEQFF,TGTGCCACCCAACACTTAGTGGGGGGGAATGAGCAGTTCTTC
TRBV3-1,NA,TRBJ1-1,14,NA,CASSHHTGSTEAFF,TGTGCCAGCAGCCACCATACAGGGAGCACTGAAGCTTTCTTT
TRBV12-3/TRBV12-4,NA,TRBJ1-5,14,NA,CASTTQVDFEPQHF,TGTGCCAGCACAACACAGGTAGATTTCGAGCCCCAGCATTTT
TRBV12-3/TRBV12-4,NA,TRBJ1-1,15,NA,CASRAFYTMNTEAFF,TGTGCCAGCAGAGCATTCTACACGATGAACACTGAAGCTTTCTTT
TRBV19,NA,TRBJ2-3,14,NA,CASSSAFVTDTQYF,TGTGCCAGTAGTAGTGCATTTGTTACAGATACGCAGTATTTT
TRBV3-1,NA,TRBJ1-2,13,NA,CASRNRQVDGYTF,TGCGCCAGCAGGAATCGACAGGTTGATGGCTACACCTTC
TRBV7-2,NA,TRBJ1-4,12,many,CASSLYNEKLFF,TGTGCCAGCAGCTTATACAATGAAAAACTGTTTTTT
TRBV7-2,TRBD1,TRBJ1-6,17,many,CASSLEGQGTYNSPLHF,TGTGCCAGCAGCTTAGAGGGACAGGGCACCTATAATTCACCCCTCCACTTT
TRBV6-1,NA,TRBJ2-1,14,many,CASSWGASYNEQFF,TGTGCCAGCAGTTGGGGGGCATCCTACAATGAGCAGTTCTTC
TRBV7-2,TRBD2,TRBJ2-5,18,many,CASSYLRASGRSQETQYF,TGTGCCAGCAGCTATCTTAGGGCTAGCGGACGCTCCCAAGAGACCCAGTACTTC
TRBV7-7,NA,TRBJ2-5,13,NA,CASSKHIQETQYF,TGTGCCAGCAGCAAACACATCCAAGAGACCCAGTACTTC
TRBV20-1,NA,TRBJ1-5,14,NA,CSARGLRGDQPQHF,TGCAGTGCTAGAGGGCTCAGGGGAGATCAACCCCAGCATTTT
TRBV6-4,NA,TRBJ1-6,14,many,CASSPGRGSSPLHF,TGTGCCAGCAGTCCTGGACGAGGTAGTTCACCCCTCCACTTT
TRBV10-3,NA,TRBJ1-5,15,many,CAISESGGVNQPQHF,TGTGCCATCAGTGAGTCTGGGGGCGTGAATCAGCCCCAGCATTTT
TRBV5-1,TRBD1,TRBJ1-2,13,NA,CASSIGQGQGYTF,TGCGCCAGCAGCATCGGACAGGGGCAAGGCTACACCTTC
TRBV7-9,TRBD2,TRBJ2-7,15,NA,CASSLPASGGVEQYF,TGTGCCAGCAGCTTACCTGCTAGCGGGGGGGTTGAGCAGTACTTC
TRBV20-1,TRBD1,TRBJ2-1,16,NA,CSAREGTASSYSEQFF,TGCAGTGCTAGAGAGGGGACAGCAAGCTCCTACAGTGAGCAGTTCTTC
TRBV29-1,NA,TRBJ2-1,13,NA,CSGESGGDQPQLF,TGCAGCGGTGAGTCTGGGGGCGATCAGCCCCAGCTTTTT
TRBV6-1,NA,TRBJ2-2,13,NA,CASSESIYGELFF,TGTGCTAGCAGTGAGTCAATCTATGGGGAGCTGTTTTTT